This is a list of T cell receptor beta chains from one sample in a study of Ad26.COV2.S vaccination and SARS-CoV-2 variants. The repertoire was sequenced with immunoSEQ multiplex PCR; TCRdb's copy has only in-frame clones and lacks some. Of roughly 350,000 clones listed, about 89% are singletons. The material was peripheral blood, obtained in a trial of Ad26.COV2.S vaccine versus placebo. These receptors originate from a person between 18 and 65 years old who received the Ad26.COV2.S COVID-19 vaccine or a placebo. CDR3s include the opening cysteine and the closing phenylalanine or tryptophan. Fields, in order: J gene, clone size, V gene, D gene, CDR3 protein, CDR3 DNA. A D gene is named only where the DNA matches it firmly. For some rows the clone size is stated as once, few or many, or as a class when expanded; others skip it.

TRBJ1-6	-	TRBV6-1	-	CASSDRADSPLHF	TGTGCCAGCAGTGACAGGGCCGATTCACCCCTCCACTTT
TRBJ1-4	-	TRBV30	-	CAWSKRGDEKLFF	TGTGCCTGGAGTAAGAGGGGGGATGAAAAACTGTTTTTT
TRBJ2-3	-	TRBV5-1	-	CASWESSRGGADTQYF	TGCGCCAGTTGGGAGAGTTCCAGGGGTGGAGCAGATACGCAGTATTTT
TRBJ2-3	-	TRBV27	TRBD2	CASSSNSGRASDTQYF	TGTGCCAGCAGTTCAAATAGCGGGAGGGCCTCAGATACGCAGTATTTT
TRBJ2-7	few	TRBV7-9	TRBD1	CASSLWTGMTYEQYF	TGTGCCAGCAGCTTATGGACAGGGATGACCTACGAGCAGTACTTC
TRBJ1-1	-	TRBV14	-	CASSQGRGRYTEAFF	TGTGCCAGCAGCCAAGGGCGGGGGCGATACACTGAAGCTTTCTTT
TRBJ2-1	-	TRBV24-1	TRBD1	CATSNNRGLSEQFF	TGTGCCACCAGTAACAACAGGGGGCTGAGTGAGCAGTTCTTC
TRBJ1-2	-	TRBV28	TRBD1	CASSVLQGAGGYTF	TGTGCCAGCAGTGTCTTACAGGGGGCCGGTGGCTACACCTTC
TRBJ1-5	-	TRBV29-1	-	CSAGTPNQPQHF	TGCAGCGCCGGGACACCAAATCAGCCCCAGCATTTT
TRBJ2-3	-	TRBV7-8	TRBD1	CASSLSGTGGDTQYF	TGTGCCAGCAGCTTAAGCGGGACAGGGGGAGATACGCAGTATTTT
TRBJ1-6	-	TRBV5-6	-	CASSPRGAGSPLHF	TGTGCCAGCAGCCCTCGGGGGGCTGGTTCACCCCTCCACTTT
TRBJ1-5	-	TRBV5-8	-	CASSPQSSNQPQHF	TGTGCCAGCAGCCCACAGTCTAGCAATCAGCCCCAGCATTTT
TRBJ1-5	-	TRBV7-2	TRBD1	CASSLGTGYNQPQHF	TGTGCCAGCAGCTTGGGGACAGGGTACAATCAGCCCCAGCATTTT
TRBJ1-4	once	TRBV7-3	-	CASSKNRNEKLFF	TGTGCCAGCAGCAAAAACAGGAATGAAAAACTGTTTTTT
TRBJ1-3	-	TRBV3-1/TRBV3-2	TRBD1	CASSQVVLTGAHTIYF	TGTGCCAGCAGCCAAGTGGTTCTTACAGGGGCACACACCATATATTTT
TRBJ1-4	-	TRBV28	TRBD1	CASRSGTGHEKLFF	TGTGCCAGCAGGTCGGGGACAGGGCATGAAAAACTGTTTTTT
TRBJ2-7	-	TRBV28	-	CASSRGGSYEQYF	TGTGCCAGCAGTCGGGGCGGCTCCTACGAGCAGTACTTC
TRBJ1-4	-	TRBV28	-	CASSAQALLGEKLFF	TGTGCCAGCAGTGCTCAGGCATTGTTGGGTGAAAAACTGTTTTTT
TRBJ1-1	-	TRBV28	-	CASSLQVTTEAFF	TGTGCCAGCAGCTTACAGGTGACCACTGAAGCTTTCTTT
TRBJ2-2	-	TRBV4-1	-	CASSQVLRGRRGGELFF	TGCGCCAGCAGCCAAGTCTTAAGGGGTAGACGAGGCGGGGAGCTGTTTTTT
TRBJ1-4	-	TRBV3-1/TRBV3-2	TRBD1	CASSQGRGSEKLFF	TGTGCCAGCAGCCAAGGCAGGGGGTCTGAAAAACTGTTTTTT
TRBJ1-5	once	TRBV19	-	CASSIRGSYSNQPQHF	TGTGCCAGTAGTATACGAGGGTCTTATAGCAATCAGCCCCAGCATTTT
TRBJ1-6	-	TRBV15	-	CATSRGQSSYNSPLHF	TGTGCCACCAGCAGAGGCCAGAGCTCCTATAATTCACCCCTCCACTTT
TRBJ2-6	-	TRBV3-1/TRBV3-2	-	CASSQEHQNSGANVLTF	TGTGCCAGCAGCCAAGAACATCAGAACTCTGGGGCCAACGTCCTGACTTTC
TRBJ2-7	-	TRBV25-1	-	CASSELRSSYEQYF	TGTGCCAGCAGTGAATTAAGGTCGTCCTACGAGCAGTACTTC
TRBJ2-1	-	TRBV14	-	CASSLRSNLNLNEQFF	TGTGCCAGCAGCCTTCGGTCAAACCTCAACCTTAATGAGCAGTTCTTC
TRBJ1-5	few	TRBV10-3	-	CAASGVNQPQHF	TGTGCCGCAAGCGGGGTCAATCAGCCCCAGCATTTT
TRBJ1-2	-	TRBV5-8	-	CASSLRQYGYTF	TGTGCCAGCAGCCTTAGACAGTATGGCTACACCTTC
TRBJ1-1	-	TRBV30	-	CASRRLGTEAFF	TGTGCCTCCCGCAGGTTGGGCACTGAAGCTTTCTTT
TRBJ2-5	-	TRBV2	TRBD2	CASNSGGALETQYF	TGTGCCAGCAATTCCGGGGGGGCTTTAGAGACCCAGTACTTC
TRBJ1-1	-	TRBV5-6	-	CASSWTLLGTEAFF	TGTGCCAGCAGTTGGACCCTCCTAGGCACTGAAGCTTTCTTT
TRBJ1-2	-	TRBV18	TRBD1	CASSPTQGDGYTF	TGTGCCAGCTCACCAACCCAGGGGGATGGCTACACCTTC
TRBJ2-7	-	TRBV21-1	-	CASSREASGTYEQYF	TGTGCCAGCAGCAGAGAGGCTAGCGGAACCTACGAGCAGTACTTC
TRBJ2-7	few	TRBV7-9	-	CASSLGQDYEQYF	TGTGCCAGCAGCTTAGGGCAGGACTACGAGCAGTACTTC
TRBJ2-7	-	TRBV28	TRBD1	CASSFIWDRAGEQYF	TGTGCCAGCAGTTTTATCTGGGACAGGGCGGGCGAGCAGTACTTC
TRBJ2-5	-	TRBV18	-	CASSPSRTGIGTQYF	TGTGCCAGCTCACCATCACGGACGGGGATAGGGACCCAGTACTTC
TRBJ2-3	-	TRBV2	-	CASSEARGDTQYF	TGTGCCAGCAGTGAAGCGCGAGGGGATACGCAGTATTTT
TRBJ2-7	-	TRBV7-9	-	CASSLAEEPHFEQYF	TGTGCCAGCAGCTTAGCGGAAGAGCCACACTTCGAGCAGTACTTC
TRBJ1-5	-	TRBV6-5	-	CASRLTGSNQPQHF	TGTGCCAGCAGACTTACAGGGTCCAATCAGCCCCAGCATTTT
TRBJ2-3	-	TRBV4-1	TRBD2	CASSQVAGGEYTDTQYF	TGCGCCAGCAGCCAAGTAGCGGGAGGGGAATACACAGATACGCAGTATTTT
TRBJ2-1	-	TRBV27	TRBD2	CASREAGYYNEQFF	TGTGCCAGCAGAGAAGCGGGGTACTACAATGAGCAGTTCTTC
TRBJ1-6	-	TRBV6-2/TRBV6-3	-	CASSYGIGSPLHF	TGTGCCAGCAGTTACGGGATAGGCTCACCCCTCCACTTT
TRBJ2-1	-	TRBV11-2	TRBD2	CASSLGGLANYNEQFF	TGTGCCAGCAGCTTAGGCGGACTAGCGAACTACAATGAGCAGTTCTTC
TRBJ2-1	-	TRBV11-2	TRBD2	CASSGLSGSGNEQFF	TGTGCCAGCAGCGGATTAAGCGGGAGCGGCAATGAGCAGTTCTTC
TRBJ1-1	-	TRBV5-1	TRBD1	CASSYDRGGYTEAFF	TGCGCCAGCAGCTACGACAGGGGAGGATACACTGAAGCTTTCTTT
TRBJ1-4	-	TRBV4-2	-	CASSPSGEINEKLFF	TGTGCCAGCAGCCCCAGTGGCGAAATTAATGAAAAACTGTTTTTT
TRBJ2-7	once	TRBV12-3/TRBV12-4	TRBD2	CASSLAGTYEQYF	TGTGCCAGCAGCCTAGCGGGAACCTACGAGCAGTACTTC
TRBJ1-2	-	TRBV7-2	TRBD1	CASSTAGTGGFGYTF	TGTGCCAGCAGCACGGCCGGGACAGGGGGTTTTGGCTACACCTTC
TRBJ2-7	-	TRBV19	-	CASSLGPSSYEQYF	TGTGCCAGTAGTCTAGGACCGAGCTCCTACGAGCAGTACTTC
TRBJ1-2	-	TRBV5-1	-	CASSLAGGSGYTF	TGCGCCAGCAGCTTGGCCGGGGGCTCTGGCTACACCTTC